This T cell receptor beta chain was sequenced during a study of cytomegalovirus exposure and HLA in healthy donors. Points from the study as a whole: One variant, a missense change in DCLRE1C, was linked in a later analysis to TCR beta V- and J-gene trimming.

The CDR3 loop spans 15 amino acids. Trimming took 5 bases from V and 2 from J; bases not matched to a gene: 8. The germline V gene has CDR1 SGHRS and CDR2 YFSETQ. This PCR relied on a set of 60 Vbeta primers and 13 Jbeta primers. Some clones are missing from TCRdb's copy, which holds only in-frame ones; the method was immunoSEQ multiplex PCR. The sample has approximately 100,000 clones, 75% to 90% seen once. In its sample, this clone was seen a few times. Its antigen is unidentified. Sequencing was done on a sample of PBMCs. The chain recombines TRBV5-1 with TRBJ1-2; 8 bases agree with TRBD1. The receptor was isolated from a man aged 35-49 years in good health and CMV-seropositive. The CDR3 DNA reads TGCGCCAGCAGGCCTGAGGCAGGGGGCAACTATGGCTACACCTTC. This translates into CASRPEAGGNYGYTF.